This T cell receptor (beta chain) was sequenced during a study of T-cell reconstitution after alpha-beta-depleted transplantation in children. Unique molecular identifiers were built into the TCRbeta library. TCRdb called the PCR reads again in MiXCR, with one record for every CDR3 protein. The sample includes about 610,000 distinct CDR3 sequences, under 12% seen only once; the top ten take 3.5% to 5%. This clonotype was found many times. Per germline, CDR1 SGHTA and CDR2 FQGNSA. The V and J ends lost 2 bases and 5 bases, in that order; junction bases with no gene match: 3. The CDR3 sequence is 14 residues long.

The specimen was PBMCs from the stem cell graft donor, collected from the stem cell graft. The rearrangement links TRBV7-2 to TRBJ2-5, with 9 positions matching TRBD2. This sequence originates from a human donor who donated a stem cell graft to a child with acute myeloid leukemia. The CDR3, as DNA: TGTGCCAGCAGCTTAAGCGGGGGGCCGGAGACCCAGTACTTC. Translation: CASSLSGGPETQYF. The whole variable domain, remainder taken from reference TRBV7-2 and TRBJ2-5, is GAGVSQSPSNKVTEKGKDVELRCDPISGHTALYWYRQSLGQGLEFLIYFQGNSAPDKSGLPSDRFSAERTGGSVSTLTIQRTQQEDSAVYLCASSLSGGPETQYFGPGTRLLVL.